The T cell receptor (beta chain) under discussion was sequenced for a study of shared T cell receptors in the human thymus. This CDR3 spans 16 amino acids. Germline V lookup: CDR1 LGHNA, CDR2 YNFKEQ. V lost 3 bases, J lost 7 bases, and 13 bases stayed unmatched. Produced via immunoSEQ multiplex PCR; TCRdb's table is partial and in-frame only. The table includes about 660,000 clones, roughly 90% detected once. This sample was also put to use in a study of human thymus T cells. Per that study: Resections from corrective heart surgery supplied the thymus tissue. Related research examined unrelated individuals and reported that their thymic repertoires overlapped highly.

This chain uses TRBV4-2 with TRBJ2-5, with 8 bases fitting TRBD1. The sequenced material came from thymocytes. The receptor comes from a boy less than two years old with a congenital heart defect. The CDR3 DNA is TGTGCCAGCAGCCAGGATAGACAGGGGCCCAGGGGGACCCAGTACTTC. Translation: CASSQDRQGPRGTQYF.